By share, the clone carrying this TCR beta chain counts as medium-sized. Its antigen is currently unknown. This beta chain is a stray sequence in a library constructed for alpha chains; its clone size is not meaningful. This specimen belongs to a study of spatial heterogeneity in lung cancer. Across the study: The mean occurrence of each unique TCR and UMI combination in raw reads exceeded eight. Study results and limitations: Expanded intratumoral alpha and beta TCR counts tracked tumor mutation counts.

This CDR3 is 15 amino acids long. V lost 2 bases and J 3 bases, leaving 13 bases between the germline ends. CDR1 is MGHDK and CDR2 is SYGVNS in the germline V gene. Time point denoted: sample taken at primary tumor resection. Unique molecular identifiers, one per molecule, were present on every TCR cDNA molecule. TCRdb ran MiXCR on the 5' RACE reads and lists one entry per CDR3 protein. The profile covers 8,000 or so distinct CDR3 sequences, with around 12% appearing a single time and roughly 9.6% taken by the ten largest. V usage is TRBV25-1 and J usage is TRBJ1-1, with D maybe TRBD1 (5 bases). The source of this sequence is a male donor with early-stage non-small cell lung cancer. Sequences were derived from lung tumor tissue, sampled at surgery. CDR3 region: CASSEQVGPYTEAFF. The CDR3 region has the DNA TGTGCCAGCAGTGAACAGGTGGGGCCCTACACTGAAGCTTTCTTT. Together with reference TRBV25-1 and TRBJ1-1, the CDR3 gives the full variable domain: EADIYQTPRYLVIGTGKKITLECSQTMGHDKMYWYQQDPGMELHLIHYSYGVNSTEKGDLSSESTVSRIRTEHFPLTLESARPSHTSQYLCASSEQVGPYTEAFFGQGTRLTVV.